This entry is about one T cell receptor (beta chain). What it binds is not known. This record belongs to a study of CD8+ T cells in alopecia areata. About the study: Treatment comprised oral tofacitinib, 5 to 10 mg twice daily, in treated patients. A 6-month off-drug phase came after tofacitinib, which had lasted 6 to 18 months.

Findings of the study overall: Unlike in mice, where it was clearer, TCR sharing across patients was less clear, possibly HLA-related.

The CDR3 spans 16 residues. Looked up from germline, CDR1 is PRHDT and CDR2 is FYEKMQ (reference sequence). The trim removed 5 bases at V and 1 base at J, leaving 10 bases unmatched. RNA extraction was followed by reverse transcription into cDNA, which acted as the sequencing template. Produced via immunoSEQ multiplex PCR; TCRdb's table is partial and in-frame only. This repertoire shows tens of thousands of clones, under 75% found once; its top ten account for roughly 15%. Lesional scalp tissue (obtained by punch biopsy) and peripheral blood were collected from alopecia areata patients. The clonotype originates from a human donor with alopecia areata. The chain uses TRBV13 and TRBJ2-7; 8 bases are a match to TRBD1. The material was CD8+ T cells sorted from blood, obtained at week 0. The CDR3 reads CASSQGIRQGSYEQYF. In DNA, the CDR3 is TGTGCCAGCAGCCAGGGAATTCGACAGGGGTCCTACGAGCAGTACTTC.